Below are 22 T cell receptor beta chains sequenced from a single sample in a study of blood T cell repertoires in COVID-19. Sequencing was performed with immunoSEQ multiplex PCR; in TCRdb, only in-frame clones are kept and a portion is missing. The data show a few hundred thousand clones, around 84% seen once. Sequencing input: peripheral blood. Every receptor here comes from a woman under 30 with acute or convalescent COVID-19.

The rearrangement uses TRBV7-8 and TRBJ1-2; D might be TRBD1 (5 bases). CDR3 length: 13 amino acids. Trimming shortened V by 3 bases and J by 4 bases, and 9 bases separated the two germline ends. CDR1 SGHVS and CDR2 FQNEAQ come from the germline V gene. CDR3 residues: CASSLRQPYGYTF. CDR3 DNA: TGTGCCAGCAGCTTGAGACAGCCCTATGGCTACACCTTC.

The chain is built from TRBV16 and TRBJ1-3; D ambiguous. CDR3 size: 15 residues. Germline V gene data show CDR1 as KGHSY and CDR2 as FQNENV. V was cut by 2 bases and J by 0 bases, with 8 bases left in between. CDR3: CASSQAGTSGNTIYF. The CDR3 nucleotides are TGTGCCAGCAGCCAAGCAGGTACCTCTGGAAACACCATATATTTT.

The rearrangement joins TRBV19 to TRBJ2-6; D is uncertain. This CDR3 has 15 amino acids. Looked up from germline, CDR1 is LNHDA and CDR2 is SQIVND (reference sequence). V was cut by 1 base and J by 0 bases, with 4 bases left in between. CDR3 sequence: CASSIGNSGANVLTF. The CDR3 coding sequence is TGTGCCAGTAGTATAGGTAACTCTGGGGCCAACGTCCTGACTTTC.

This clone came up once. J is TRBJ2-2 and V is TRBV6-1; 8 nucleotides line up with TRBD1. The CDR3 is 18 amino acids. Germline V gives CDR1 MNHNS, CDR2 SASEGT. V lost 5 bases to trimming and J lost 1 base; unmatched junction nucleotides: 12. The chain's CDR3 is CASSKGQGGRGNTGELFF. CDR3 coding DNA: TGTGCCAGCAGTAAAGGACAGGGAGGTAGAGGGAACACCGGGGAGCTGTTTTTT.

The V call is TRBV5-1, the J call TRBJ2-5, with TRBD1 as a possible D gene (6 bases). The CDR3 covers 16 residues. Germline values: CDR1 SGHRS, CDR2 YFSETQ. Trimming left V 3 bases short and J 5 bases short, with 20 bases between. Here the CDR3 DNA reads TGCGCCAGCAGCTCGATCCCCACAGGGCCCCGGGAGACCCAGTACTTC. It specifies CASSSIPTGPRETQYF.

The genes are TRBV6-1 and TRBJ2-3, with D perhaps TRBD2 (5 bases). The V gene's germline CDR1 is MNHNS and CDR2 SASEGT. Trimming took off 1 base at V and 6 bases at J, with 14 bases between the two ends. The CDR3 loop spans 15 amino acids. CDR3 protein: CASSEEGTRGDTQYF. DNA for the CDR3: TGTGCCAGCAGTGAAGAGGGCACCCGCGGGGATACGCAGTATTTT.

The V call is TRBV5-4, the J call TRBJ1-2; D is ambiguous. CDR3 size: 13 residues. Germline CDR1 and CDR2: SGHNT and YYREEE (reference sequence). V lost 0 bases and J lost 9, with 12 bases in between. Here the CDR3 reads CASSLAGGSSYTF. The CDR3, as DNA: TGTGCCAGCAGCTTGGCGGGTGGGAGTAGCTACACCTTC.

As regards this clone: At the DNA level, this CDR3 is encoded by other sequences in the same sample as well. The V call is TRBV7-8, the J call TRBJ1-2, with 7 bases aligning to TRBD1. With V trimmed by 3 bases and J by 0 bases, 4 bases remained unmatched. The CDR3 extends over 15 amino acids. Germline CDR1 and CDR2: SGHVS and FQNEAQ. The CDR3 nucleotides read TGTGCCAGCAGCTTCAACAGGGGAGCTAACTATGGCTACACCTTC. It encodes CASSFNRGANYGYTF. The variable domain in full, completed from reference TRBV7-8 and TRBJ1-2, reads GAGVSQSPRYKVAKRGQDVALRCDPISGHVSLFWYQQALGQGPEFLTYFQNEAQLDKSGLPSDRFFAERPEGSVSTLKIQRTQQEDSAVYLCASSFNRGANYGYTFGSGTRLTVV.

The chain links TRBV28 to TRBJ1-2; D remains unclear. The length of the CDR3 is 12 residues. V lost 4 bases to trimming and J lost 6 bases, with 9 bases between them. CDR1 MDHEN and CDR2 SYDVKM come from the germline V gene. In nucleotides, the CDR3 is TGTGCCAGCAGTTCGTCGTTTAATGGCTACACCTTC. Protein product: CASSSSFNGYTF.

This rearrangement joins TRBV25-1 to TRBJ2-3, with a tentative D call TRBD2 (6 bases). The CDR3 is 13 residues long. Germline assignment: CDR1 MGHDK and CDR2 SYGVNS. The V and J ends lost 5 bases and 6 bases respectively, with 12 bases between them. The CDR3 region is CASSRGAGDTQYF. As DNA, the CDR3 is TGTGCCAGCAGTCGGGGCGCGGGGGATACGCAGTATTTT.

The gene calls are TRBV28 and TRBJ2-1, with 7 nucleotides matching TRBD2. Germline V lookup: CDR1 MDHEN, CDR2 SYDVKM. The V gene end was trimmed by 3 bases and the J gene end by 2 bases; junction bases not matched to a gene: 7. CDR3 length: 16 residues. CDR3 residues: CASSLGGTGPYNEQFF. As DNA, the CDR3 is TGTGCCAGCAGTTTGGGGGGGACGGGTCCCTACAATGAGCAGTTCTTC. Full variable domain (outside the CDR3, taken from reference TRBV28 and TRBJ2-1): DVKVTQSSRYLVKRTGEKVFLECVQDMDHENMFWYRQDPGLGLRLIYFSYDVKMKEKGDIPEGYSVSREKKERFSLILESASTNQTSMYLCASSLGGTGPYNEQFFGPGTRLTVL.

J is TRBJ1-1 and V is TRBV9; TRBD1 might be the D (5 bases). The germline CDR1 and CDR2 sequences are SGDLS and YYNGEE. This CDR3 is 13 amino acids long. V was trimmed by 7 bases and J by 1 base, leaving 11 bases between them. The CDR3 coding sequence is TGTGCCAGCTGGGAGGGGCCGAACACTGAAGCTTTCTTT. Amino acid sequence: CASWEGPNTEAFF.

The rearrangement links TRBV25-1 to TRBJ1-3; 12 bases match TRBD1. With V trimmed by 5 bases and J by 4 bases, 9 bases remained unmatched. This CDR3 has 17 amino acids. From germline, CDR1 is MGHDK and CDR2 SYGVNS. The CDR3 spells CASSPHGDRGPGNTIYF. In DNA form, the CDR3 reads TGTGCCAGCAGTCCACACGGGGACAGGGGGCCAGGAAACACCATATATTTT. The full variable domain, with the rest looked up from reference TRBV25-1 and TRBJ1-3, is EADIYQTPRYLVIGTGKKITLECSQTMGHDKMYWYQQDPGMELHLIHYSYGVNSTEKGDLSSESTVSRIRTEHFPLTLESARPSHTSQYLCASSPHGDRGPGNTIYFGEGSWLTVV.

The chain links TRBV9 to TRBJ1-2, with 8 bases aligning to TRBD1. The CDR3 has 14 residues. Germline lookup yields CDR1 SGDLS and CDR2 YYNGEE. The J segment lost 2 bases and the V segment lost 5 bases, leaving 5 bases of the junction unmatched. CDR3 DNA sequence: TGTGCCAGCAGTGGGACAGGATCGAACTATGGCTACACCTTC. It codes for CASSGTGSNYGYTF.

This chain connects TRBV6-1 to TRBJ1-2; no reliable D call. The V end lost 1 base, the J end lost 5 bases, and 5 bases lay between the germline ends. This CDR3 contains 12 residues. CDR1 and CDR2 from the germline V gene are MNHNS and SASEGT. CDR3 loop: CASSEGGYGYTF. Here the CDR3 DNA reads TGTGCCAGCAGTGAAGGAGGATATGGCTACACCTTC.

The chain couples TRBV6-2 or TRBV6-3 to TRBJ2-7; TRBD2 aligns across 9 bases. The CDR3 sequence is 15 residues long. Trimming removed 2 bases from V and 5 bases from J; junction bases left unmatched: 7. Germline V gives CDR1 MNHEY, CDR2 SVGEGT. The CDR3 sequence: CASSYGGSGSNEQYF. The CDR3 coding sequence is TGTGCCAGCAGTTACGGTGGTAGCGGGAGTAACGAGCAGTACTTC.

J is TRBJ1-3 and V is TRBV7-3; 7 positions agree with TRBD1. This CDR3 contains 13 residues. In germline, CDR1 is SGHTA, CDR2 FQGTGA. V was clipped by 4 bases and J by 8 bases; unmatched bases: 5. The CDR3 reads CASSSGQADTIYF. The CDR3 nucleotides read TGTGCCAGCAGCTCAGGACAGGCAGACACCATATATTTT.

The gene calls are TRBV19 and TRBJ2-1, with D perhaps matching TRBD1 (6 bases). Per germline, CDR1 LNHDA and CDR2 SQIVND (reference sequence). Deletions cut 8 bases from V and 4 bases from J, with 9 bases between. This CDR3 is built from 12 residues. The CDR3 nucleotides are TGTGCCAGTGGGACATATTACAATGAGCAGTTCTTC. This codes for CASGTYYNEQFF.

The J gene is TRBJ2-4, the V gene TRBV6-6; 7 bases agree with TRBD1. This CDR3 region has 17 residues. V lost 5 bases to trimming and J lost 1 base; unmatched junction nucleotides: 11. From germline, CDR1 is MNHNY and CDR2 SVGAGI (reference sequence). The CDR3 is CASSHLRDRGAKNIQYF. The DNA for the CDR3 is TGTGCCAGCAGTCACCTCCGGGACAGAGGGGCCAAAAACATTCAGTACTTC.

This clone was recorded only once. The chain joins TRBV2 to TRBJ1-1; 10 bases line up with TRBD1. The ends lost 10 bases at V and 5 bases at J; junction bases unmatched: 10. The CDR3 spans 14 residues. CDR1 and CDR2 (germline): SNHLY, FYNNEI. For the CDR3, the DNA is TGTGCCACCCAGACAGGGGGCCCGATTACTGAAGCTTTCTTT. It is translated as CATQTGGPITEAFF.

The V gene is TRBV7-9, the J gene TRBJ2-3, with D perhaps TRBD2 (7 bases). Germline V gene sequence: CDR1 SEHNR, CDR2 FQNEAQ (reference sequence). Trimming removed 5 bases at V and 1 base at J, with 19 bases between. This CDR3 is 17 amino acids long. The CDR3: CASSPIPAGARTDTQYF. CDR3 in DNA: TGTGCCAGCAGCCCGATCCCTGCGGGGGCACGCACAGATACGCAGTATTTT.

In DNA form, the CDR3 reads TGTGCCATCAGTGAAGGAGGGGGCGTGCCTGAAGCTTTCTTT. It translates to CAISEGGGVPEAFF. This chain uses TRBV10-3 with TRBJ1-1; TRBD1 agrees at 7 bases. V gave up 3 bases and J gave up 6 bases; unmatched junction bases: 7. Per germline, CDR1 ENHRY and CDR2 SYGVKD. The CDR3 contains 14 residues.